The 6 T cell receptor beta chains listed next were all sequenced from one sample in a study of T cells in tuberculosis. The assay was immunoSEQ multiplex PCR, and TCRdb's table has in-frame clones only and misses some. The sample records some 40,000 clones, roughly 96% being singletons. Sequenced input: PBMCs. The origin of the receptors is a donor between 5 and 29 years old with latent tuberculosis or without tuberculosis infection.

This chain uses TRBV5-1 with TRBJ1-2; tentatively, D is TRBD1 (6 bases). The V and J ends lost 2 bases and 2 bases respectively, with 16 bases between them. Per germline, CDR1 SGHRS and CDR2 YFSETQ. The CDR3 sequence is 16 residues long. The CDR3 region is CASSLGLQGQNYGYTF. The CDR3 DNA reads as TGCGCCAGCAGCTTAGGCCTACAGGGCCAAAACTATGGCTACACCTTC.

The V call is TRBV19, the J call TRBJ1-2; D may be TRBD1 (6 bases). CDR1 and CDR2 (germline): LNHDA, SQIVND (reference sequence). Trimming left V 2 bases short and J 0 bases short, with 10 bases between. The CDR3 is 15 amino acids. The CDR3 is CASSIYGQTNYGYTF. The CDR3 nucleotides are TGTGCCAGTAGTATATACGGACAGACTAACTATGGCTACACCTTC.

The rearrangement uses TRBV28 and TRBJ1-5, with a possible D match to TRBD1 (6 bases). Germline values: CDR1 MDHEN, CDR2 SYDVKM. The CDR3 has 15 residues. V was clipped by 7 bases and J by 5 bases, with 18 bases between them. The CDR3 sequence is CASKRQATFDQPQHF. CDR3 nucleotides: TGTGCCAGCAAGCGACAGGCTACCTTCGATCAGCCCCAGCATTTT.

The chain has TRBV29-1 and TRBJ2-5; a weak D match, TRBD1 (5 bases). Germline-derived CDR1 and CDR2 are SQVTM and ANQGSEA. This CDR3 spans 13 amino acids. Trimming removed 3 bases at V and 4 bases at J, with 12 bases between. The CDR3 sequence is CSVEWGRGETQYF. As DNA, the CDR3 is TGCAGCGTTGAGTGGGGAAGGGGAGAGACCCAGTACTTC. Full variable domain (rest looked up from reference TRBV29-1 and TRBJ2-5): SAVISQKPSRDICQRGTSLTIQCQVDSQVTMMFWYRQQPGQSLTLIATANQGSEATYESGFVIDKFPISRPNLTFSTLTVSNMSPEDSSIYLCSVEWGRGETQYFGPGTRLLVL.

The rearrangement joins TRBV5-8 to TRBJ1-5; D may be TRBD1 (6 bases). V lost 7 bases and J lost 1, with 18 bases in between. The CDR3 runs 16 residues. CDR1 and CDR2 from the germline V gene are SGHTS and YDEGEE. The CDR3 reads CASARGGGISNQPQHF. CDR3 bases: TGTGCCAGCGCCCGAGGGGGGGGCATCAGCAATCAGCCCCAGCATTTT.

The rearrangement joins TRBV7-2 to TRBJ2-3, with D possibly matching TRBD2 (6 bases). Trimming took 5 bases from V and 3 from J, leaving 15 bases between them. CDR3 length: 15 residues. Germline V gene data show CDR1 as SGHTA and CDR2 as FQGNSA. CDR3 DNA: TGTGCCAGCAGCCGGAGCCAGGGAGGAACAGATACGCAGTATTTT. This translates into CASSRSQGGTDTQYF.